The T cell receptor beta chain described here comes from a study of cytomegalovirus exposure and HLA in healthy donors (dated 2017 in TCRdb). Turning to the overall study: According to an earlier analysis of 450 to 650 of the donors, 200 million or so T cells yielded over 90 million unique TCR beta sequences and about 300 Gb of sequence data. An early release covering more than 500 HLA-typed donors comprised about 300 gigabases of sequencing data and around 80 million unique TCR sequences. Every repertoire in the discovery cohort had been generated on one and the same sequencing platform. The genetic ancestry cluster associated with self-reported Caucasian donors included over 65% of the roughly 380 genotyped donors. A later analysis re-examined previously published TCR beta repertoires from just over 650 donors and added high-resolution HLA genotyping to investigate patterns of TCR occurrence. To predict cytomegalovirus infection status, the study combined high-throughput TCR immunosequencing, statistical association of individual TCRs with disease status, and machine learning. HLA typing included class I and class II loci at four-digit resolution. Typing coverage varied by locus: 629-630 donors for A, B, C, DRB1 and DQB1; 522 for DQA1; nearly 610 for DPA1; fewer than 480 for DPB1. Genome-wide SNP genotypes for about 65% of the roughly 670 donors were used in a later genetic analysis, which treated that subset as a discovery cohort. Across under 500 genotyped donors of the cohort, an average of about 240,000 unique TCR beta nucleotide sequences per donor were sequenced, and roughly a sixth of those sequences were non-productive. The later analysis used no new phenotypic data to find candidate immune exposures, relying instead on TCR beta sequences and their occurrence across donors. The T cell repertoires of 550 to 850 subjects were profiled by immunosequencing and related to cytomegalovirus serostatus. Several DR-DQ haplotypes were treated as single units for association and clustering because of strong linkage in the cohort. The study aimed to test whether signatures of past pathogen exposure could be identified by cataloging public T cell receptors. Donor age, sex, ethnicity and CMV serostatus were compiled alongside the repertoire data. A separate validation cohort of roughly 120 different subjects was used in addition to the roughly 640-subject first cohort. To decide whether each TCR beta V gene segment behaved as functional or pseudogenic, an earlier analysis of some 540 of the donors relied on high-throughput TCR beta sequencing.

The study at large found these results: In a later analysis, TCR association rates were found to vary across HLA loci, with the most associated TCRs seen for DRB1 alleles and the fewest for HLA-C alleles. A further reported finding was that TCR beta sequences accurately predicted the HLA-A and HLA-B alleles for most subjects in the first cohort. In this cohort, only TCR beta chains were sequenced, and detectable features were limited by the absence of alpha or paired-chain data. The study listed over 150 TCR beta chains as associated with cytomegalovirus. CMV serostatus was the only immune exposure information available for the cohort. In an earlier analysis of under 600 of the donors, most TCR beta V segments were observed in productive rearrangements about 87% or about 30% of the time, broadly matching IMGT annotations. Cytomegalovirus status was reported to be diagnosed by the classifier with high specificity and sensitivity in both the original and validation cohorts. Because counts were too low, 15 or so rarely observed V segments, including chromosome 9 orphons, were excluded from the earlier analysis of some 540 of the donors. The authors suggested that the approach could potentially be generalized to other disease states and immunological phenotypes. Some IMGT-functional V segments, including TRBV6-2 and TRBV6-3, could not be distinguished by the 87-base-pair reads and were therefore excluded. An association between a missense DCLRE1C variant and V-gene and J-gene trimming of TCR beta chains was found in a later genetic analysis and replicated in an independent cohort. Most TCR sequences were seen in very few donors, while some public TCRs were found in many individuals. Several of the top co-occurrence clusters appeared to be linked to parvovirus B19, influenza, CMV and Epstein-Barr virus, according to a later analysis. Linkage disequilibrium might explain the correlated functional status among segregating V segments, but an unknown experimental factor could not be excluded. In a later analysis, most CMV-associated TCR beta chains were found to appear HLA-restricted, with HLA associations seemingly driven largely by CMV exposure. A few of the identified cytomegalovirus-associated TCR beta chains were confirmed in vitro to be specific for cytomegalovirus antigens. Because HLA typing was missing for some donors at each locus, association tests included only the typed subset. Strong co-occurrence of HLA alleles, especially DR and DQ, made assigning TCR associations to individual alleles difficult. Compared with equally common non-associated chains, HLA-associated TCR beta chains in a later analysis were more clonally expanded and had lower generation probabilities. Roughly uniform sequencing depth across donors was assumed in presence/absence analyses, although this assumption may not hold. A later analysis associated 17,000 or so TCR beta sequences with specific HLA alleles at a false discovery rate of 0.05. Compared with the approximately 670-donor mean, donors in an Asian-associated ancestry cluster had fewer N-insertions in productive TCRs, according to a later genetic analysis. A cluster of highly shared sequence variants was judged likely to represent a technical artifact of the sequencing pipeline.

Library preparation employed the immunoSEQ multiplex PCR assay. A mixture of 60 forward primers for TCR Vbeta segments and 13 reverse primers for TCR Jbeta segments was used in the multiplex PCR. A multiplex PCR assay on genomic DNA amplified the CDR3 region of rearranged TCR beta genes. The amplified TCR beta libraries were sequenced on the Illumina HiSeq System as 87-base-pair reads. The original pipeline was this. Across the roughly 640 repertoires, a later analysis counted some 80 million unique TCR beta chains, about 10 million of which were shared by at least two donors. To remove PCR and sequencing errors, raw reads were error-corrected and collapsed into unique sequences using a nearest-neighbor algorithm that merged closely related sequences. Alignment of CDR3 sequences to IMGT reference sequences was used to assign V, D and J gene segments. Each retained sequence needed at least a six-nucleotide match to both a V gene segment and a J gene segment. A rearrangement was called productive if the CDR3 had no stop codons and remained in frame with V and J, and every other rearrangement was called non-productive. CDR3 was defined according to IMGT convention as the region running from the second conserved V-encoded cysteine to the conserved J-encoded phenylalanine. Sequences without an unambiguous match to a single V gene segment were excluded from the earlier analysis of about 630 of the donors. An earlier analysis of some 610 of the donors called V segments functional above 56.7% productive rearrangements and segregating when the between-donor standard deviation exceeded 5%. A statistical classification framework was built for diagnosing cytomegalovirus status from the catalog of TCR beta chain sequences. In a later analysis, TCR nucleotide sequences were compared against IMGT/GENE-DB human TR gene sequences so that V and J genes could be assigned. In a later analysis, CDR3 sequences and most-parsimonious VDJ recombination scenarios were assigned using the TCRdist pipeline. In a later analysis, each TCR beta chain was defined by its CDR3 amino acid sequence together with its V-gene family, and reads without a unique V-gene family were excluded. In a later analysis, 500 to 650 highly shared, low-generation-probability nucleotide sequences were removed to address suspected cross-contamination and a sequencing artifact. A later analysis calculated a clonal expansion index for each public chain from normalized within-repertoire ranks of inferred template counts. A later analysis computed generation probabilities with a VDJ recombination model fitted to out-of-frame rearrangements, and checked the results against IGoR. A later analysis scored TCR-TCR, TCR-HLA and TCR-CMV co-occurrence with hypergeometric tests, applying a repertoire-size bias correction to TCR pairs. In a later analysis, false discovery rates were estimated by permuting HLA or CMV assignments 20 times. A later analysis grouped co-occurring TCRs with DBSCAN, adding TCRdist sequence similarity when clustering within HLA-allele-positive subsets. Co-occurrence clustering excluded repertoires with fewer than 30,000 or more than 120,000 public chains, plus five with anomalous nucleotide sharing. This immuneACCESS table, as held by TCRdb, lists in-frame sequences with V and J called but not all clones. Of the missing ones, under half trace to an unresolved V gene in checked studies; the others have no known cause. That table furnishes V, J and clone size, whereas the DNA furnished D and trimming. This sample lists under 90,000 clones; about two thirds were detected once. More than 8% of the sample is taken by the ten largest.

About this clone: Its antigen is still unknown. It has no much larger one-base neighbor in the sample; base qualities were not kept.

The cohort was made up of 650 to 700 healthy bone marrow donors. At the time of sampling, every cohort member was nominally healthy, though immune exposures that went unrecorded were likely present. The donor tested CMV seropositive and was one of the 289 seropositive cohort members. Every donor gave a peripheral blood sample, and the peripheral blood mononuclear cells from that sample were used for TCR beta sequencing. Genomic DNA extraction from the blood cell samples was performed with the Qiagen DNeasy Blood Extraction Kit. Taken from cysteine to phenylalanine, the CDR3 has 18 residues. The CDR3 DNA has 54 bases and is translated from base 1.

The rearrangement joined TRBV21-1 to TRBJ1-6. TRBV21-1 is described as a pseudogene. The TCR sequence derives from a woman in her forties or fifties in good health and CMV-seropositive. Sequencing input: PBMCs. The CDR3 amino acid sequence is: CASRKQLLRSSYNSPLHF. The base sequence is TGTGCCAGCAGAAAGCAATTATTACGATCCTCCTATAATTCACCCCTCCACTTT.